This T cell receptor beta chain was documented in a study of blood T cells in healthy people across ages. Overall study: About one barcoded beta molecule per two T cells was the capture yield of template switching. Study-level findings and limits: Estimates of diversity drawn from one million T cells were considered underestimates. Strong correlation was found linking TCR beta diversity to naive T cell percentage. PBMCs left unsorted prevented a conclusive naive versus antigen-experienced comparison.

CDR1 is SGHKS, CDR2 YYEKEE, per germline (reference sequence). The germline V and J ends were trimmed by 3 bases and 7 bases, with 14 bases remaining between them. The CDR3 has 15 amino acids. This clonotype was observed at least ten times. Antigen specificity is unknown. A second PCR of roughly 7 to 11 cycles used a sample-barcoded 5' primer and a J-beta primer mix. TCRdb processed the 5' RACE reads anew with MiXCR; each CDR3 protein has one entry. Of under 700,000 distinct CDR3 sequences in the sample, less than 25% are singletons; the top ten hold 8.7%. This same sample was also part of a study on T cells of mothers and their children.

Sample: blood. This clonotype originated in a boy aged 10-17 years in good health. This chain uses TRBV5-5 with TRBJ1-6; a possible D gene is TRBD1 (5 bases). CDR3 in DNA: TGTGCCAGCAGCTCGATTCGGGGGACGAATTCACCCCTCCACTTT. It translates to CASSSIRGTNSPLHF.